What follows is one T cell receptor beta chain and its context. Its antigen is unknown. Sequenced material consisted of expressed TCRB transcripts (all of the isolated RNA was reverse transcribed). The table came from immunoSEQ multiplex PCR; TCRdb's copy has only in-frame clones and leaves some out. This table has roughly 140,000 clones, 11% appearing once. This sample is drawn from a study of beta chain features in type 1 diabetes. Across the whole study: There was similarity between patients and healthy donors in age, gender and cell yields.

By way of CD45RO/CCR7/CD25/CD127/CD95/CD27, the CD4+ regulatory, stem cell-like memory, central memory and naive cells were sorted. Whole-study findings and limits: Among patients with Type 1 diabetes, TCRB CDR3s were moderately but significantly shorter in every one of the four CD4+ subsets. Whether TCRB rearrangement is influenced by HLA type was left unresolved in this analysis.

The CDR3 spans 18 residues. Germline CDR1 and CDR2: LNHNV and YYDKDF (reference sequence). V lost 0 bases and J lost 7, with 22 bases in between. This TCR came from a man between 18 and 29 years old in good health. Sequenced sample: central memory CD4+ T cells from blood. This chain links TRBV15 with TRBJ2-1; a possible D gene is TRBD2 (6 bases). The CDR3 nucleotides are TGTGCCACCAGCAGAGACCCGAGGTTGCGAGGAGGGAAGAATGAGCAGTTCTTC. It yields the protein CATSRDPRLRGGKNEQFF.